This T cell receptor (beta chain) comes out of a study of OX40 agonist ivuxolimab in advanced cancers. Regarding the study in general: Ivuxolimab was an agonistic, fully human IgG2 monoclonal antibody directed against OX40 (CD134), a costimulatory receptor. Intravenous ivuxolimab was administered to patients every 2 weeks at six dose levels: 0.01, 0.1, 0.3, 1.5, 3 and 10 mg/kg. Of the approximately 50 patients in dose escalation, about 20 had hepatocellular carcinoma, about 15 had melanoma, 9 had renal cell carcinoma and 9 had head and neck cancer. In the dose-escalation cohort, about four fifths of patients were male, and the mean age was 60 years with a range of about 20 to 79. Patients were allowed to have had prior anti-PD-1, anti-PD-L1 or anti-CTLA-4 therapy, and around 43% of the dose-escalation patients had been treated with checkpoint inhibitors. Partial responses occurred in three dose-escalation patients: two with cutaneous melanoma and one with hepatocellular carcinoma. The purpose of peripheral TCRbeta sequencing was to test whether ivuxolimab changed TCR sequence diversity and led to clonal T-cell expansion. The paper reports the monotherapy dose-escalation portion (N = 52 patients) of the phase I ivuxolimab trial. Study-level results and caveats: Antigen specificity was not determined for the clonally expanded peripheral T cells. Clonal expansion of both CD4+ and CD8+ blood T cells was observed from baseline to week 6 at doses 0.1 to 3.0 mg/kg. After ivuxolimab, CD8+ T cells had more expanded clones than CD4+ T cells on average. Low levels of normalized T-cell clonal expansion were also shown by some nonresponding patients. In the 0.1-3.0 mg/kg groups, partial responders were among the patients with the lowest normalized peripheral clonal expansion, particularly in CD8+ T cells.

With respect to this clone: The antigen it binds to is not known. Base quality data are lacking; no much larger clone is found one base away.

The trial excluded patients who had a history of autoimmune disease or who were on systemic immunosuppression. In every dose cohort, peripheral blood was drawn for TCR sequencing at baseline, cycle 4 day 1, and cycle 7 day 1. Samples came from an open-label, multicenter, first-in-human phase I dose-escalation trial of ivuxolimab. Adults with locally advanced or metastatic melanoma, renal cell, hepatocellular, or head and neck squamous cell carcinoma were enrolled in the trial. Before TCR sequencing, CD4+ T cells and CD8+ T cells from peripheral blood were sorted into separate populations. The germline V gene (reference sequence) supplies CDR1 SEHNR and CDR2 FQNEAQ. The CDR3 starts with the cysteine, ends with the phenylalanine, and has 15 residues. Only the CDR3 DNA stays, 45 bases, in frame from base 1. The junction shows trimming of 3 bases on V and 4 bases on J, and the gene matches do not reach 3 bases of it.

To sequence the TCRbeta CDR3 region, genomic DNA was isolated from the sorted cells. The immunoSEQ Assay was used for sequencing of TCRbeta CDR3 regions. TCRdb provides this immuneACCESS table in a form limited to in-frame rearrangements. Some clones are lacking; in checked studies, under half of them reflect an unresolved V gene, and why the rest are absent is not known. The sample data list roughly 76,000 clones, and 65% to 90% of these were observed just once. The ten largest clones take up about 3% of the sample. Sequenced here: CD4+ or CD8+ T cells sorted from blood, sampled in a trial of the OX40 agonist ivuxolimab. This TCR came from an adult with an advanced solid tumor such as melanoma, head and neck, liver or kidney cancer. This sequence uses TRBV7-9 and TRBJ1-2, with TRBD1 identical over 12 junction bases. The CDR3 corresponds to CASSLGQGAVYGYTF. In nucleotide form, the sequence is TGTGCCAGCAGCTTGGGACAGGGGGCCGTCTATGGCTACACCTTC.